The 2 T cell receptor beta chains given below trace back to one sample, sequenced in a study of radiotherapy plus CTLA-4 blockade in lung cancer. Here immunoSEQ multiplex PCR was the method, and the copy in TCRdb shows in-frame clones only, minus some. The table records about 43,000 clones, about 70% of them present only once. The material was peripheral blood, obtained from a patient treated with radiotherapy plus ipilimumab. Receptors originate from a human donor with non-small cell lung cancer who had a partial response to radiotherapy plus ipilimumab.

The CDR3 protein is CASSQTGTSGDLTYNEQFF. The CDR3 DNA reads as TGTGCCAGTAGTCAAACGGGGACTAGCGGGGACTTAACCTACAATGAGCAGTTCTTC. J is TRBJ2-1 and V is TRBV19; 13 bases are a match to TRBD2. The CDR3 contains 19 residues. Trimming cost V 5 bases and J 2 bases; bases outside gene matches: 12. Germline V gene sequence: CDR1 LNHDA, CDR2 SQIVND (reference sequence).

J is TRBJ1-2 and V is TRBV6-5; 7 bases match TRBD1. The J segment lost 0 bases and the V segment lost 5 bases, leaving 3 bases of the junction unmatched. Looked up from germline, CDR1 is MNHEY and CDR2 is SVGAGI. The CDR3 totals 14 residues. This CDR3 is CASSRDSANYGYTF. CDR3 in DNA: TGTGCCAGCAGTAGGGACAGCGCTAACTATGGCTACACCTTC.